The rows below give T cell receptor beta chains drawn from one sample of a study of shared clonotypes between healthy human individuals. Libraries were prepared by immunoSEQ multiplex PCR; TCRdb keeps only in-frame clonotypes and omits some of them. The sample comprises about 2.1 million clones, around 93% of which are singletons, and over 1.5% rests with the top ten. Sequences were obtained from naive CD8+ T cells from PBMCs. These receptors came from a young man in good health. Some clones in this sample may be carry-over from other donors' samples. CDR3s include the opening cysteine and the closing phenylalanine or tryptophan. Fields, in order: D gene, J gene, V gene, clone size, CDR3 protein, CDR3 DNA. D genes are given only for firm matches. The size of a clone is reported for some rows only, either as once, few or many, or as a class for expanded clones.

>.|TRBJ2-2|TRBV13|.
CASSTRLLGDTGELFF
TGTGCCAGCAGCACCAGATTACTAGGGGACACCGGGGAGCTGTTTTTT
>.|TRBJ2-3|TRBV28|.
CASSWAVRSGADTQYF
TGTGCCAGCAGTTGGGCAGTCCGTTCGGGTGCAGATACGCAGTATTTT
>TRBD1|TRBJ2-1|TRBV25-1|.
CASSEWSGGSYNEQFF
TGTGCCAGCAGTGAATGGTCAGGGGGCTCCTACAATGAGCAGTTCTTC
>.|TRBJ2-3|TRBV11-2|.
CASSLTPTRKPDTQYF
TGTGCCAGCAGCTTAACCCCAACTAGGAAACCAGATACGCAGTATTTT
>TRBD1|TRBJ1-5|TRBV10-3|.
CAISMGTGEQPQHF
TGTGCCATCTCCATGGGGACAGGGGAACAGCCCCAGCATTTT
>TRBD1|TRBJ1-5|TRBV27|.
CASRDREGQPQHF
TGTGCCAGCCGGGACAGGGAAGGGCAGCCCCAGCATTTT
>TRBD1|TRBJ2-7|TRBV11-2|.
CASSLGTVYEQYF
TGTGCCAGCAGCTTGGGGACAGTCTACGAGCAGTACTTC
>TRBD2|TRBJ2-7|TRBV5-8|.
CASSLERLAGGYEQYF
TGTGCCAGCAGCTTGGAGAGACTAGCGGGAGGCTACGAGCAGTACTTC
>.|TRBJ2-7|TRBV19|.
CASSFGNSYEQYF
TGTGCCAGTAGTTTCGGGAACTCCTACGAGCAGTACTTC
>.|TRBJ2-3|TRBV7-3|once
CASSSWGRADTQYF
TGTGCCAGCAGCTCTTGGGGCCGCGCAGATACGCAGTATTTT
>.|TRBJ2-7|TRBV9|.
CASSVAGSEQYF
TGTGCCAGCAGCGTAGCCGGCAGCGAGCAGTACTTC
>TRBD1|TRBJ1-2|TRBV28|.
CASSTVQGAYGYTF
TGTGCCAGCAGTACCGTACAGGGGGCCTATGGCTACACCTTC
>.|TRBJ2-2|TRBV7-9|.
CASSLNREVNTGELFF
TGTGCCAGCAGCTTAAATAGGGAGGTAAACACCGGGGAGCTGTTTTTT
>TRBD1|TRBJ2-1|TRBV5-6|.
CASSWDRGYNEQFF
TGTGCCAGCAGCTGGGACAGGGGGTACAATGAGCAGTTCTTC
>TRBD1|TRBJ2-5|TRBV9|.
CASSRDRYETQYF
TGTGCCAGCAGTCGGGACAGGTACGAGACCCAGTACTTC
>.|TRBJ2-1|TRBV6-5|.
CASSYSGRYNEQFF
TGTGCCAGCAGTTACTCCGGCAGGTACAATGAGCAGTTCTTC
>.|TRBJ1-1|TRBV6-1|.
CASSERPTAEAFF
TGTGCCAGCAGTGAACGGCCAACAGCTGAAGCTTTCTTT
>.|TRBJ2-4|TRBV9|.
CASSVERGAGHIQYF
TGTGCCAGCAGCGTAGAAAGGGGTGCGGGGCACATTCAGTACTTC
>TRBD1|TRBJ2-1|TRBV9|.
CASSVVGTGASNEQFF
TGTGCCAGCAGCGTAGTTGGGACAGGGGCCTCCAATGAGCAGTTCTTC
>.|TRBJ1-1|TRBV4-3|once
CASSQEFRGAIEAFF
TGCGCCAGCAGCCAAGAGTTTAGGGGGGCGATCGAAGCTTTCTTT
>.|TRBJ1-2|TRBV9|.
CASSVGQDYGYTF
TGTGCCAGCAGCGTAGGGCAGGACTATGGCTACACCTTC
>TRBD1|TRBJ2-7|TRBV5-1|.
CASSYGTGISYEQYF
TGCGCCAGCAGCTACGGGACAGGGATCTCCTACGAGCAGTACTTC
>.|TRBJ2-7|TRBV5-1|once
CASSLEYGGGTYSYEQYF
TGCGCCAGCAGCTTGGAATACGGCGGCGGGACTTACTCCTACGAGCAGTACTTC
>.|TRBJ2-1|TRBV7-9|.
CASSLVGHRKDEQFF
TGTGCCAGCAGCTTAGTGGGCCATCGGAAGGATGAGCAGTTCTTC
>TRBD1|TRBJ1-1|TRBV2|once
CASSGQGRAEAFF
TGTGCCAGCAGCGGACAGGGGAGGGCTGAAGCTTTCTTT
>.|TRBJ1-2|TRBV7-9|.
CASSSDIIYGYTF
TGTGCCAGCAGCTCCGACATAATCTATGGCTACACCTTC
>.|TRBJ2-3|TRBV27|.
CASHLGGTDTQYF
TGTGCCAGCCACCTAGGGGGCACAGATACGCAGTATTTT
>.|TRBJ2-1|TRBV27|.
CASSARWGDEQFF
TGTGCCAGCAGTGCCCGGTGGGGGGATGAGCAGTTCTTC
>.|TRBJ2-3|TRBV25-1|once
CATQPGTDTQYF
TGTGCCACCCAGCCGGGGACAGATACGCAGTATTTT
>.|TRBJ1-2|TRBV28|.
CASKPTGSGGYGYTF
TGTGCCAGCAAACCGACGGGTTCAGGCGGCTATGGCTACACCTTC
>.|TRBJ1-5|TRBV27|.
CASSLLGGGGSQPQHF
TGTGCCAGCAGTTTATTAGGTGGGGGAGGAAGTCAGCCCCAGCATTTT
>TRBD2|TRBJ2-7|TRBV10-3|once
CAISDPWEGTYEQYF
TGTGCCATCAGTGACCCATGGGAGGGGACCTACGAGCAGTACTTC
>.|TRBJ1-1|TRBV27|few
CAGWGSYTEAFF
TGTGCCGGGTGGGGCAGCTACACTGAAGCTTTCTTT
>.|TRBJ1-2|TRBV4-1|.
CASSPPTTSYGYTF
TGCGCCAGCAGCCCCCCGACGACAAGCTATGGCTACACCTTC
>.|TRBJ1-5|TRBV28|.
CASSRPREVLQPQHF
TGTGCCAGCAGCCGCCCGCGGGAGGTTTTGCAGCCCCAGCATTTT
>.|TRBJ1-1|TRBV27|.
CASSSQTVLGMNTEAFF
TGTGCCAGCAGTTCCCAGACAGTCCTCGGGATGAACACTGAAGCTTTCTTT
>.|TRBJ2-2|TRBV28|.
CASSLLAGERSGELFF
TGTGCCAGCAGTTTATTGGCAGGTGAACGATCCGGGGAGCTGTTTTTT
>TRBD2|TRBJ2-7|TRBV14|once
CASSQVVAGSFGEQYF
TGTGCCAGCAGCCAAGTGGTAGCGGGGTCGTTCGGCGAGCAGTACTTC
>.|TRBJ1-3|TRBV5-6|.
CASSLREGTVTGNTIYF
TGTGCCAGCAGCTTGAGGGAGGGGACTGTAACTGGAAACACCATATATTTT
>TRBD1|TRBJ2-7|TRBV4-1|.
CASSQGTEGADSYEQYF
TGCGCCAGCAGCCAAGGGACTGAGGGGGCCGACTCCTACGAGCAGTACTTC
>.|TRBJ2-2|TRBV7-9|once
CASSSVAVMNTGELFF
TGTGCCAGCAGCTCGGTAGCGGTTATGAACACCGGGGAGCTGTTTTTT
>.|TRBJ1-1|TRBV21-1|.
CASSERTGEFYAWLAKNTEAFF
TGTGCCAGCAGCGAACGGACAGGGGAATTTTACGCTTGGCTCGCGAAGAACACTGAAGCTTTCTTT
>TRBD2|TRBJ2-7|TRBV5-1|.
CASSLAGLAGVGEQYF
TGCGCCAGCAGCTTGGCTGGTCTAGCGGGAGTTGGCGAGCAGTACTTC
>.|TRBJ2-1|TRBV11-2|.
CASSPDNEQFF
TGTGCCAGCAGCCCCGACAATGAGCAGTTCTTC
>.|TRBJ2-7|TRBV27|.
CASSLSSGLAAYEQYF
TGTGCCAGCAGTTTATCCTCGGGGCTGGCGGCCTACGAGCAGTACTTC
>.|TRBJ2-7|TRBV7-6|.
CASTARKGRLEQYF
TGTGCCAGCACCGCACGGAAGGGGCGCCTCGAGCAGTACTTC
>.|TRBJ2-7|TRBV28|.
CASSLPIDTGAYEQYF
TGTGCCAGCAGCCTCCCCATAGATACTGGGGCTTACGAGCAGTACTTC
>.|TRBJ2-7|TRBV5-1|.
CASSLELGVEQYF
TGCGCCAGCAGCTTGGAGTTGGGCGTAGAGCAGTACTTC
>.|TRBJ2-6|TRBV5-4|.
CASPGLNRDGSSGANVLTF
TGTGCCAGCCCCGGTTTGAACCGGGACGGCAGCTCTGGGGCCAACGTCCTGACTTTC
>.|TRBJ1-4|TRBV27|.
CASSSYRDGDEKLFF
TGTGCCAGCAGTTCCTACAGAGACGGGGATGAAAAACTGTTTTTT
>.|TRBJ2-3|TRBV28|.
CASSSNRRTDTQYF
TGTGCCAGCAGTTCCAACAGGCGTACAGATACGCAGTATTTT
>.|TRBJ2-6|TRBV4-3|.
CASSQIPEGANVLTF
TGCGCCAGCAGCCAAATCCCAGAAGGGGCCAACGTCCTGACTTTC
>TRBD1|TRBJ1-1|TRBV4-3|.
CASSQDGTGNTEAFF
TGCGCCAGCAGCCAAGATGGGACAGGTAACACTGAAGCTTTCTTT
>TRBD1|TRBJ1-5|TRBV27|few
CASSATGVEPQHF
TGTGCCAGCAGTGCGACAGGGGTGGAGCCCCAGCATTTT